This is a list of T cell receptor beta chains from one sample in a study of T cells in Graves' hyperthyroidism and ophthalmopathy. TCRdb analysed the multiplex PCR reads with MiXCR anew, one entry per CDR3 protein. This sample yields more than 300,000 distinct CDR3 sequences, of which about 18% are seen a single time; about a third belongs to the top ten. Material for sequencing was blood. The receptors shown here come from a woman aged 25 to 45 with Graves' hyperthyroidism that later progressed to Graves' ophthalmopathy. Both conserved end residues are part of each CDR3. The order of the fields is V gene, D gene, clone size, J gene, CDR3 protein, CDR3 DNA. The D gene is left open where the match is weak. The listing skips clone size in some rows; elsewhere it reads once, few, many or a size class.

>TRBV9|TRBD1|.|TRBJ1-2
CASSAEGAEVGYTF
TGTGCCAGCAGCGCGGAGGGGGCAGAAGTTGGCTACACCTTC
>TRBV20-1|TRBD2|.|TRBJ2-3
CSASPPGGWETDTQYF
TGCAGTGCTAGCCCCCCGGGAGGGTGGGAAACAGATACGCAGTATTTT
>TRBV2|.|.|TRBJ2-1
CASSECLEVCEQFF
TGTGCCAGCAGTGAATGCCTAGAAGTTTGCGAGCAGTTCTTC
>TRBV20-1|TRBD1|many|TRBJ2-1
CSAGQEPMNEQFF
TGCAGTGCTGGACAGGAGCCGATGAATGAGCAGTTCTTC
>TRBV6-5|.|.|TRBJ1-1
CASSYGPSGREGTEAFF
TGTGCCAGCAGTTACGGGCCCTCAGGTAGGGAGGGAACTGAAGCTTTCTTT
>TRBV19|TRBD1|few|TRBJ2-7
CASSLLTGYEQYF
TGTGCCAGTAGTTTATTGACAGGGTACGAGCAGTACTTC
>TRBV3-1|.|few|TRBJ2-7
CASSHPLKGTYEQYF
TGTGCCAGCAGCCACCCTTTGAAGGGAACCTACGAGCAGTACTTC
>TRBV28|TRBD1|many|TRBJ2-2
CASRTWGQGPTGELFF
TGTGCCAGCAGAACCTGGGGACAGGGTCCCACCGGGGAGCTGTTTTTT
>TRBV20-1|.|many|TRBJ1-5
CSAQGDSNQPQHF
TGCAGTGCTCAGGGAGATAGCAATCAGCCCCAGCATTTT
>TRBV4-1|.|.|TRBJ2-5
CASSQDLTGGDRETQYF
TGCGCCAGCAGCCAAGATCTAACAGGGGGGGATCGAGAGACCCAGTACTTC
>TRBV5-1|.|.|TRBJ2-7
CASNPGGSNYEQYF
TGCGCCAGCAACCCAGGGGGGAGCAACTACGAGCAGTACTTC
>TRBV2|TRBD1|few|TRBJ1-1
CASSKDRGMNTEAFF
TGTGCCAGCAGCAAGGACAGGGGCATGAACACTGAAGCTTTCTTT
>TRBV2|TRBD1|.|TRBJ1-1
CASSVRTGGVTEAFF
TGTGCCAGCAGTGTAAGGACAGGGGGAGTCACTGAAGCTTTCTTT
>TRBV7-2|TRBD1|few|TRBJ1-2
CASSLKQGAAGYTF
TGTGCCAGCAGCCTAAAACAGGGGGCGGCTGGCTACACCTTC
>TRBV27|.|many|TRBJ1-2
CASSYFRGGDGYTF
TGTGCCAGCAGTTACTTCAGGGGAGGAGATGGCTACACCTTC
>TRBV11-2|.|.|TRBJ2-5
CASSLGLGQKETQYF
TGTGCCAGCAGCTTAGGCCTTGGACAGAAAGAGACCCAGTACTTC
>TRBV10-3|.|many|TRBJ1-2
CAISEVGDEPFGYTF
TGTGCCATCAGTGAGGTCGGAGACGAACCGTTCGGCTACACCTTC
>TRBV5-1|TRBD1|few|TRBJ2-4
CASSPTTGAGLKNIQYF
TGCGCCAGCAGCCCAACGACAGGGGCTGGCCTCAAAAACATTCAGTACTTC
>TRBV3-1|TRBD2|.|TRBJ2-3
CASSPLGTSGSTDTQYF
TGTGCCAGCAGCCCGCTCGGGACTAGCGGGAGCACAGATACGCAGTATTTT
>TRBV6-1|TRBD2|few|TRBJ2-7
CASSGAPGRGEQYF
TGTGCCAGTTCAGGGGCCCCCGGGAGGGGCGAGCAGTACTTC
>TRBV6-2/TRBV6-3|.|many|TRBJ1-1
CASKGFRDSLWAEAFF
TGTGCCAGCAAAGGCTTCCGGGACTCCCTCTGGGCTGAAGCTTTCTTT
>TRBV5-1|TRBD1|many|TRBJ2-3
CASSLQGPGTDTQYF
TGCGCCAGCAGCCTACAGGGGCCTGGCACAGATACGCAGTATTTT
>TRBV4-1|TRBD1|.|TRBJ2-7
CASSQDQGAGGSYEQYF
TGTGCCAGCAGCCAAGATCAGGGGGCAGGGGGCTCCTACGAGCAGTACTTC
>TRBV5-1|.|many|TRBJ2-3
CASSLAESTDTQYF
TGCGCCAGCAGCTTGGCAGAAAGCACAGATACGCAGTATTTT
>TRBV13|TRBD1|many|TRBJ2-7
CASSSSGTVLEQYF
TGTGCCAGCAGCTCCTCCGGGACAGTGCTCGAGCAGTACTTC
>TRBV12-3/TRBV12-4|.|many|TRBJ1-5
CASSFGRVGQPQHF
TGTGCCAGCAGTTTCGGCAGGGTGGGGCAGCCCCAGCATTTT
>TRBV27|.|many|TRBJ1-6
CASRKGQIGSPLHF
TGTGCCAGCCGCAAAGGACAGATAGGTTCACCCCTCCACTTT
>TRBV29-1|TRBD2|many|TRBJ2-5
CSVSVAGVERETQYF
TGCAGCGTTTCGGTAGCGGGGGTTGAGAGGGAGACCCAGTACTTC
>TRBV20-1|TRBD2|.|TRBJ2-5
CSPFAAGGFRETQYF
TGCAGTCCCTTCGCTGCGGGGGGGTTCCGGGAGACCCAGTACTTC
>TRBV4-2|.|.|TRBJ2-7
CASSQEALHMGFYEQYF
TGTGCCAGCAGCCAAGAAGCTCTGCATATGGGATTTTACGAGCAGTACTTC
>TRBV20-1|.|many|TRBJ1-5
CSAPPGGFGQPQHF
TGCAGTGCTCCCCCTGGGGGGTTCGGTCAGCCCCAGCATTTT
>TRBV28|.|many|TRBJ2-7
CASSLHTRQRPTYEQYF
TGTGCCAGCTCTCTTCACACACGGCAGAGACCCACCTACGAGCAGTACTTC
>TRBV4-1|TRBD2|few|TRBJ2-2
CASSQRSRGVRGTGELFF
TGCGCCAGCAGCCAAAGATCCCGGGGGGTCCGTGGCACCGGGGAGCTGTTTTTT
>TRBV4-1|.|few|TRBJ2-5
CASSLDTVYQETQYF
TGCGCCAGCAGCCTAGACACAGTGTACCAAGAGACCCAGTACTTC
>TRBV2|.|.|TRBJ1-1
CASSESEAFF
TGTGCCAGCAGTGAGAGTGAAGCTTTCTTT